This T cell receptor (beta chain) was recorded in a study of blood T cell repertoires in COVID-19. Generated by immunoSEQ multiplex PCR, the TCRdb table keeps only in-frame clones and is missing some. The table records around 310,000 clones, roughly 91% of them present only once. The length of the CDR3 is 13 residues. V dropped 0 bases and J dropped 3 bases, with 4 bases sitting between them. Germline V gene data show CDR1 as SGDLS and CDR2 as YYNGEE. Material for sequencing was PBMCs or T cells enriched from blood (not recorded which). The chain couples TRBV9 to TRBJ1-5, with D uncertain. The TCR originated in a woman aged 30 to 39 who had recovered from COVID-19. The CDR3 loop is CASSVGDNQPQHF. For the CDR3, the DNA is TGTGCCAGCAGCGTAGGAGACAATCAGCCCCAGCATTTT.